This TCR beta chain was sequenced for a study of blood T cells in healthy people across ages. Notes on the study in general: Diversity of TCR beta correlated strongly with naive T cell percentage. Any changes in expanded clonotypes were possibly confounded, as donor CMV status remained unknown. Significant beta diversity loss was already apparent by age roughly 43, declining roughly linearly.

Every participating donor contributed roughly 10 milliliters of peripheral blood through a draw. V gave up 5 bases and J gave up 9 bases; unmatched junction bases: 12. This CDR3 contains 15 residues. CDR1 and CDR2 (germline): SGHTA, FQGNSA. On this clonotype itself: Its specificity is not known.

A second PCR of 7 to 11 cycles used a sample-barcoded 5' primer and a J-beta primer mix. TCRdb re-called the 5' RACE reads through MiXCR, storing one row per CDR3 protein. The sample includes more than 700,000 distinct CDR3 sequences, around half of them seen just once. Sequenced: blood. The V and J genes are TRBV7-2 and TRBJ2-4; 8 positions match TRBD1. This TCR was sampled from an elderly man in good health. Written as DNA, the CDR3 is TGTGCCAGCAGCACTTACGGGACAGGTTCCGGCATTCAGTACTTC. It specifies CASSTYGTGSGIQYF.